The present TCR beta chain was sequenced within a study of cytomegalovirus exposure and HLA in healthy donors (dated by TCRdb to about 2017). Notes on the research overall: An earlier analysis of some 620 of the donors reported 250 to 350 Gb of sequence data and 100 million to 120 million unique TCR beta sequences obtained from about 180 million T cells. Donor age, sex, ethnicity and CMV serostatus were compiled alongside the repertoire data. HLA typing included class I and class II loci at four-digit resolution. Genome-wide SNP genotypes for about 60% of the roughly 670 donors were used in a later genetic analysis, which treated that subset as a discovery cohort. In a later analysis, previously published TCR beta repertoires from 600 to 850 donors were re-analyzed and high-resolution HLA genotyping was added so that TCR occurrence patterns could be studied. The study aimed to test whether signatures of past pathogen exposure could be identified by cataloging public T cell receptors. Using immunosequencing, the study profiled T cell repertoires from some 670 subjects and related those repertoires to cytomegalovirus serostatus. About 320 gigabases of sequencing data and approximately 84 million unique TCR sequences were included in an early release covering 500 to 750 HLA-typed donors. The study combined high-throughput TCR immunosequencing, statistical association of individual TCRs with disease status, and machine learning to predict cytomegalovirus infection status. An earlier analysis of several hundred of the donors used high-throughput TCR beta sequencing to judge whether each TCR beta V gene segment behaved as functional or pseudogenic. Of the 300 to 500 genotyped donors, approximately 81% were placed in the genetic ancestry cluster associated with self-reported Caucasian donors. Every repertoire in the discovery cohort had been generated on one and the same sequencing platform. Along with the roughly 670-subject first cohort, a separate validation cohort of 120 different subjects was used. In the later analysis, no new phenotypic data were used to find candidate immune exposures; instead, reliance was placed on TCR beta sequences and their occurrence across donors. About five DR-DQ haplotypes were treated as single units for association and clustering because of strong linkage in the cohort. Typing coverage varied by locus: roughly 620-630 donors for A, B, C, DRB1 and DQB1; some 520 for DQA1; more than 600 for DPA1; approximately 450 for DPB1. Among a few hundred genotyped donors of the cohort, an average of roughly 240,000 unique TCR beta nucleotide sequences were sequenced per donor, roughly 20% of them non-productive. The paper's findings and limits, for the study overall: The earlier analysis of 587 of the donors excluded some 15 rarely observed V segments, including chromosome 9 orphons, because counts were too low. A few of the identified cytomegalovirus-associated TCR beta chains were confirmed in vitro to be specific for cytomegalovirus antigens. Roughly uniform sequencing depth across donors was assumed in presence/absence analyses, although this assumption may not hold. According to the authors, the approach could potentially be generalized to other disease states and immunological phenotypes. Because HLA typing was unavailable for some donors at each locus, only the typed subset was used in association tests. A total of about 180 TCR beta chains were listed by the study as associated with cytomegalovirus. In an earlier analysis of some 550 of the donors, most TCR beta V segments were observed in productive rearrangements about 90% or about 30% of the time, broadly matching IMGT annotations. According to a later analysis, most CMV-associated TCR beta chains appeared to be HLA-restricted, and the HLA associations seemed to be driven largely by CMV exposure. When HLA alleles, especially DR and DQ, strongly co-occurred, TCR associations were difficult to assign to individual alleles. Some IMGT-functional V segments, including TRBV6-2 and TRBV6-3, could not be distinguished by the 87-base-pair reads and were therefore excluded. Cytomegalovirus status was reported to be diagnosed by the classifier with high specificity and sensitivity in both the original and validation cohorts. Immune exposure information for the cohort was limited to CMV serostatus. Several of the top co-occurrence clusters appeared to be linked to parvovirus B19, influenza, CMV and Epstein-Barr virus, according to a later analysis. A further reported finding was that TCR beta sequences accurately predicted the HLA-A and HLA-B alleles for most subjects in the first cohort. Most TCR sequences were observed very rarely across donors, whereas some public TCRs were present in many individuals. V-gene and J-gene trimming of TCR beta chains was associated with a missense DCLRE1C variant in a later genetic analysis, and the association was replicated in an independent cohort. A later analysis found that TCR association rates varied across HLA loci, with DRB1 alleles showing the most associated TCRs and HLA-C alleles the fewest. In a later genetic analysis, fewer N-insertions in productive TCRs were reported among donors in an Asian-associated ancestry cluster than the approximately 630-donor mean. A cluster of highly shared sequence variants was judged likely to represent a technical artifact of the sequencing pipeline. Specific HLA alleles were associated with 15,000 to 20,000 TCR beta sequences at a false discovery rate of 0.05 in a later analysis. The cohort was sequenced for TCR beta chains only, and without alpha or paired-chain data the features that could be detected were limited. A later analysis found that HLA-associated TCR beta chains were more clonally expanded and had lower generation probabilities than equally common non-associated chains. Correlated functional status among segregating V segments might be attributable to linkage disequilibrium, but an unknown experimental factor could not be ruled out.

The cohort comprised some 680 healthy bone marrow donors. Cohort members were all nominally healthy when sampled, although unrecorded immune exposures were likely present. CMV serostatus was positive for almost 300 and negative for about 55% of the roughly 670 cohort members, and was not recorded for this donor. Every donor gave a peripheral blood sample, and the peripheral blood mononuclear cells from that sample were used for TCR beta sequencing. Genomic DNA was extracted from the blood cell samples with the Qiagen DNeasy Blood Extraction Kit. From its cysteine to its phenylalanine, the CDR3 spans 15 amino acids. Only the CDR3 region is kept as DNA, spanning 45 bases read in frame from base 1. The V end loses 1 base and the J end loses 2 bases, and a stretch of 11 bases separates them. From the germline V gene (reference sequence), CDR1 is LNHNV and CDR2 is YYDKDF. The library was produced with the immunoSEQ multiplex PCR assay. For the multiplex PCR, a mixture combining 60 forward primers for TCR Vbeta segments and 13 reverse primers for TCR Jbeta segments was used. The CDR3 region of rearranged TCR beta genes was amplified from genomic DNA by a multiplex PCR assay. On the Illumina HiSeq System, the amplified TCR beta libraries were sequenced as 87-base-pair reads. As for how the authors treated the data: Across the 666 repertoires, a later analysis counted about 81 million unique TCR beta chains, 9.5 million to 13 million of which were shared by at least two donors. A nearest-neighbor algorithm error-corrected the raw reads and collapsed the reads into unique sequences, merging closely related sequences to remove PCR and sequencing errors. Alignment of CDR3 sequences to IMGT reference sequences was used to assign V, D and J gene segments. Each retained sequence needed at least a six-nucleotide match to both a V gene segment and a J gene segment. A rearrangement was called productive if the CDR3 had no stop codons and remained in frame with V and J, and every other rearrangement was called non-productive. CDR3 was defined according to IMGT convention as the region running from the second conserved V-encoded cysteine to the conserved J-encoded phenylalanine. Sequences without an unambiguous match to a single V gene segment were excluded from the earlier analysis of about 600 of the donors. An earlier analysis of approximately 590 of the donors called V segments functional above 56.7% productive rearrangements and segregating when the between-donor standard deviation exceeded 5%. A statistical classification framework was built to diagnose cytomegalovirus status from the catalog of TCR beta chain sequences. V and J gene assignment, in a later analysis, came from comparing TCR nucleotide sequences with IMGT/GENE-DB human TR gene sequences. Using the TCRdist pipeline, a later analysis assigned CDR3 sequences along with most-parsimonious VDJ recombination scenarios. A later analysis defined each TCR beta chain by its CDR3 amino acid sequence plus V-gene family, and excluded reads lacking a unique V-gene family. In a later analysis, 450 to 600 highly shared, low-generation-probability nucleotide sequences were removed to address suspected cross-contamination and a sequencing artifact. In a later analysis, a clonal expansion index for each public chain was calculated from normalized within-repertoire ranks of inferred template counts. Generation probabilities in a later analysis came from a VDJ recombination model fitted to out-of-frame rearrangements, and those results were checked against IGoR. Hypergeometric tests were used in a later analysis to score TCR-TCR, TCR-HLA and TCR-CMV co-occurrence, with a repertoire-size bias correction applied to the TCR pairs. In a later analysis, false discovery rates were estimated by permuting HLA or CMV assignments 20 times. In a later analysis, co-occurring TCRs were grouped using DBSCAN, with TCRdist sequence similarity added in when clustering inside HLA-allele-positive subsets. For co-occurrence clustering, repertoires with fewer than 30,000 or more than 120,000 public chains were excluded, along with five or six repertoires with anomalous nucleotide sharing. TCRdb obtained this table from immuneACCESS and retained in-frame rearrangements with V and J assigned. These tables miss some clones; where compared with another copy, unresolved V genes account for less than half of the shortfall, and the remainder is unexplained. The V and J calls and the clone size are those of that table, but D and trimming were determined from the DNA. Counted in this sample were more than 90,000 clones; around 80% of them appeared once. 6.5% to 8.5% of the sample lies in the top ten.

Note on this clone: It has no known antigen specificity. No quality values exist for individual bases; no much larger clone is one base distant.

Here the chain combines TRBV15 and TRBJ1-2, and perhaps TRBD1 as D gene, on 5 matching bases. This clonotype was sampled from a human donor in good health. Specimen: PBMCs. The DNA is as follows: TGTGCCACCAGCAGAGGGAGGGGATGGAACTATGGCTACACCTTC. Its protein is CATSRGRGWNYGYTF.